This T cell receptor (beta chain) was retrieved from a study of blood T cell repertoires in COVID-19. The cohort comprised adults aged roughly 18 to 95 years residing in under 25 US areas. Symptom resolution, clearance, or two negative PCRs marked the recovered donors of Cohort 3. Some clones are missing from TCRdb's copy, which holds only in-frame ones; the method was immunoSEQ multiplex PCR. The profile shows 120,000 to 150,000 clones, over 80% of them singletons. Trimming left V 3 bases short and J 9 bases short, with 15 bases between. The germline gives CDR1 SGHNT, CDR2 YENEEA. The CDR3 has 13 amino acids.

This clonotype was sampled from a middle-aged woman who had recovered from COVID-19. Sequencing was carried out using PBMCs or T cells enriched from blood (not recorded which). The chain uses TRBV11-3 and TRBJ2-7; D is undetermined. This chain's CDR3 is CASSFGDRSGQYF. CDR3 nucleotides: TGTGCCAGCAGCTTCGGAGACCGATCCGGGCAGTACTTC.